One sample yielded the 16 T cell receptor beta chains listed below, sequenced in a study of cytomegalovirus exposure and HLA in healthy donors. The PCR made use of 60 Vbeta and 13 Jbeta primers. The data were produced by immunoSEQ multiplex PCR, yet TCRdb's version contains in-frame clones alone and is incomplete. Of over 85,000 clones detected, about 60% appear once; the ten largest clones hold less than 5%. Sequencing was carried out using PBMCs. These receptors came from a human donor in good health.

The rearrangement joins TRBV11-2 to TRBJ2-1; 10 bases map to TRBD2. Germline CDR1 SGHAT, CDR2 FQNNGV. There are 13 residues in the CDR3. Trimming took 5 bases from V and 9 from J; bases not matched to a gene: 4. CDR3 in DNA: TGTGCCAGCAGCCGGACTAGCGGTAGTGAGCAGTTCTTC. It yields the protein CASSRTSGSEQFF.

The chain couples TRBV15 to TRBJ2-3; D might be TRBD1 (6 bases). The CDR3 contains 15 residues. Trimming pared 3 bases from V and 4 bases from J, leaving 14 bases between. Germline V CDR1 and CDR2: LNHNV, YYDKDF (reference sequence). The CDR3 sequence is CATSRSRGGADTQYF. The DNA for the CDR3 is TGTGCCACCAGCAGGTCTCGAGGGGGTGCAGATACGCAGTATTTT.

This clone was seen a few times. CDR3 in amino acids: CASSPGLATIRNEQFF. CDR3 nucleotide sequence: TGCGCCAGCAGCCCCGGTCTAGCTACAATACGCAATGAGCAGTTCTTC. The rearrangement links TRBV5-1 to TRBJ2-1; D may be TRBD2 (5 bases). The CDR3 sequence is 16 residues long. The germline CDR1 and CDR2 sequences are SGHRS and YFSETQ. V was pared by 4 bases and J by 6 bases, with 20 bases between.

The CDR3 reads CASSPPGTSGTSYEQYF. The CDR3 coding sequence is TGTGCCAGCAGTCCACCTGGGACTAGCGGAACGTCCTACGAGCAGTACTTC. This chain joins TRBV28 and TRBJ2-7; TRBD2 agrees at 11 bases. The germline gives CDR1 MDHEN, CDR2 SYDVKM. This CDR3 contains 17 residues. V lost 5 bases to trimming and J lost 1 base; unmatched junction nucleotides: 10.

The sample holds a few counts of this clone. The genes are TRBV7-7 and TRBJ1-1; the D gene is possibly TRBD1 (6 bases). The CDR3 consists of 15 residues. CDR1 and CDR2 from the germline V gene are SSHAT and FNYEAQ (reference sequence). The V and J ends lost 1 base and 1 base respectively, with 10 bases between them. The CDR3, as DNA: TGTGCCAGCAGCTTAGTGCAGGGGACGAACACTGAAGCTTTCTTT. It yields the protein CASSLVQGTNTEAFF.

The genes are TRBV28 and TRBJ2-1; 8 bases map to TRBD1. CDR3 length: 15 amino acids. The V gene's germline CDR1 is MDHEN and CDR2 SYDVKM. V was clipped by 5 bases and J by 3 bases; unmatched bases: 6. The CDR3 loop is CASSRWDRNYNEQFF. CDR3 coding DNA: TGTGCCAGCAGTCGATGGGACAGGAACTACAATGAGCAGTTCTTC.

This chain connects TRBV11-2 to TRBJ1-5; no firm D call. Per germline, CDR1 SGHAT and CDR2 FQNNGV. V gave up 3 bases and J gave up 4 bases, with 7 bases separating them. CDR3 size: 13 residues. Here the CDR3 reads CASSLAPNQPQHF. CDR3 DNA sequence: TGTGCCAGCAGCTTGGCCCCTAATCAGCCCCAGCATTTT. The whole variable domain, remainder taken from reference TRBV11-2 and TRBJ1-5, is EAGVAQSPRYKIIEKRQSVAFWCNPISGHATLYWYQQILGQGPKLLIQFQNNGVVDDSQLPKDRFSAERLKGVDSTLKIQPAKLEDSAVYLCASSLAPNQPQHFGDGTRLSIL.

This clone was seen a few times. The V gene is TRBV28, the J gene TRBJ1-2; D gene ambiguous. V was shortened by 5 bases and J by 1 base, with 17 bases between the two germline ends. The CDR3 runs 16 residues. In germline, CDR1 is MDHEN, CDR2 SYDVKM. In nucleotides, the CDR3 is TGTGCCAGCAGTAGAGGTCGGAACGCCCTTAACTATGGCTACACCTTC. Protein product: CASSRGRNALNYGYTF.

The genes are TRBV27 and TRBJ1-2, with a tentative D call TRBD1 (5 bases). V was clipped by 3 bases and J by 8 bases, with 19 bases between them. The CDR3 covers 15 residues. Per germline, CDR1 MNHEY and CDR2 SMNVEV (reference sequence). This CDR3 reads CASSFSRGGIYGYTF. CDR3 bases: TGTGCCAGCAGTTTTTCCCGCGGGGGGATCTACGGCTACACCTTC.

The J gene is TRBJ2-1, the V gene TRBV5-1, with D unresolved. Trimming removed 0 bases from V and 8 bases from J, with 18 bases in between. Germline CDR1 and CDR2: SGHRS and YFSETQ. The CDR3 covers 16 residues. CDR3 coding DNA: TGCGCCAGCAGCTTGGACAAGTCCCTAGAGCGTTATGAGCAGTTCTTC. Its protein is CASSLDKSLERYEQFF. The complete variable domain, with remaining parts taken from reference TRBV5-1 and TRBJ2-1, reads KAGVTQTPRYLIKTRGQQVTLSCSPISGHRSVSWYQQTPGQGLQFLFEYFSETQRNKGNFPGRFSGRQFSNSRSEMNVSTLELGDSALYLCASSLDKSLERYEQFFGPGTRLTVL.

The V call is TRBV7-9, the J call TRBJ2-5; D possibly corresponds to TRBD1 (6 bases). Germline CDR1 SEHNR, CDR2 FQNEAQ (reference sequence). V lost 4 bases to trimming and J lost 6 bases, with 15 bases between them. CDR3 length equals 14 residues. The CDR3 region is CASSSRTDRKTQYF. The DNA for the CDR3 is TGTGCCAGCAGCTCCAGGACCGACAGGAAGACCCAGTACTTC.

The V call is TRBV10-3, the J call TRBJ2-5, with TRBD1 matching 9 bases. The trim removed 6 bases at V and 5 bases at J, leaving 4 bases unmatched. The CDR3 consists of 13 residues. Germline V gene lookup returns CDR1 ENHRY and CDR2 SYGVKD. CDR3: CAIRQGAWETQYF. DNA of the CDR3: TGTGCCATCAGACAGGGGGCCTGGGAGACCCAGTACTTC.

The CDR3 DNA sequence: TGTGCCAGCAGCGTATCCGGCGGCCACACAGATACGCAGTATTTT. It is translated as CASSVSGGHTDTQYF. The chain is built from TRBV9 and TRBJ2-3, with D unclear. The CDR3 sequence is 15 residues long. Germline CDR1 reads SGDLS; CDR2 reads YYNGEE. Trimming shortened V by 1 base and J by 2 bases, and 11 bases separated the two germline ends.

This clone has more than one count but fewer than ten. The rearrangement links TRBV6-5 to TRBJ2-7; TRBD2 matches at 7 bases. Germline V gene lookup returns CDR1 MNHEY and CDR2 SVGAGI. V dropped 2 bases and J dropped 0; count of bases not matched to a gene: 4. The CDR3 sequence is 15 residues long. CDR3 amino acids: CASSYAAGSSYEQYF. In DNA form, the CDR3 reads TGTGCCAGCAGTTACGCAGCGGGATCCTCCTACGAGCAGTACTTC.

J is TRBJ2-6 and V is TRBV25-1, with D perhaps TRBD1 (6 bases). V gave up 5 bases and J gave up 1 base, with 15 bases separating them. Germline V gene lookup returns CDR1 MGHDK and CDR2 SYGVNS. The CDR3 has 17 residues. This CDR3 is CASSPPFGQSGANVLTF. CDR3 in DNA: TGTGCCAGCAGTCCTCCCTTTGGACAGTCTGGGGCCAACGTCCTGACTTTC.

This chain uses TRBV18 with TRBJ2-1; D unresolved. The V and J ends lost 3 bases and 5 bases respectively, with 20 bases between them. Germline CDR1 KGHSH, CDR2 LQKENI. The CDR3 is made up of 17 amino acids. The CDR3 bases are TGTGCCAGCTCACCCCCGTATTTGAGCGTGTCGAACAATGAGCAGTTCTTC. It specifies CASSPPYLSVSNNEQFF. The full variable domain, completed using reference TRBV18 and TRBJ2-1, is NAGVMQNPRHLVRRRGQEARLRCSPMKGHSHVYWYRQLPEEGLKFMVYLQKENIIDESGMPKERFSAEFPKEGPSILRIQQVVRGDSAAYFCASSPPYLSVSNNEQFFGPGTRLTVL.